This is a list of T cell receptor beta chains from one sample in a study of cytomegalovirus exposure and HLA in healthy donors. TCRdb keeps only in-frame clones here, not all; method: immunoSEQ multiplex PCR. The sample lists over 65,000 clones; 67% were seen once. Sequencing input: PBMCs. Receptor source: a woman aged 45-60 years in good health and CMV-seropositive. The CDR3 runs from the conserved cysteine through the conserved F or W. The D gene is left open where the match is weak. Some rows have no size entry. The others give once, few or many, or a class for an expanded clone.

V gene: TRBV6-1
J gene: TRBJ1-1
clone size: few
D gene: -
CDR3 protein: CANMAVMNTEAFF
CDR3 DNA: TGTGCCAACATGGCGGTCATGAACACTGAAGCTTTCTTT

V gene: TRBV19
J gene: TRBJ1-3
clone size: few
D gene: -
CDR3 protein: CASKQGPSGNTIYF
CDR3 DNA: TGTGCCAGTAAACAGGGCCCCTCTGGAAACACCATATATTTT

V gene: TRBV10-2
J gene: TRBJ1-2
clone size: once
D gene: TRBD1
CDR3 protein: CASSPIPTGWQNYGYTF
CDR3 DNA: TGCGCCAGCAGCCCGATCCCGACAGGGTGGCAGAACTATGGCTACACCTTC

V gene: TRBV4-1
J gene: TRBJ2-2
clone size: -
D gene: TRBD1
CDR3 protein: CASSPQGDTGELFF
CDR3 DNA: TGCGCCAGCAGCCCACAGGGGGACACCGGGGAGCTGTTTTTT

V gene: TRBV5-1
J gene: TRBJ2-5
clone size: -
D gene: -
CDR3 protein: CASSAPGAQETQYF
CDR3 DNA: TGCGCCAGCAGCGCCCCAGGGGCGCAAGAGACCCAGTACTTC

V gene: TRBV9
J gene: TRBJ2-1
clone size: -
D gene: TRBD2
CDR3 protein: CASSVEAGKNNEQFF
CDR3 DNA: TGTGCCAGCAGCGTAGAAGCGGGGAAGAACAATGAGCAGTTCTTC

V gene: TRBV2
J gene: TRBJ2-5
clone size: -
D gene: TRBD2
CDR3 protein: CASDLTSGGRSAQYF
CDR3 DNA: TGTGCCAGCGACCTGACTAGCGGGGGCCGGTCGGCCCAGTACTTC

V gene: TRBV12-5
J gene: TRBJ2-1
clone size: -
D gene: -
CDR3 protein: CASGLRRYEQFF
CDR3 DNA: TGTGCTAGTGGTCTCCGTCGTTATGAGCAGTTCTTC

V gene: TRBV9
J gene: TRBJ1-2
clone size: -
D gene: TRBD1
CDR3 protein: CASSETGGSYGYTF
CDR3 DNA: TGTGCCAGCAGCGAGACAGGGGGGTCCTATGGCTACACCTTC

V gene: TRBV7-3
J gene: TRBJ2-2
clone size: few
D gene: TRBD2
CDR3 protein: CASSRSGSTGELFF
CDR3 DNA: TGTGCCAGCAGCCGAAGCGGGAGCACCGGGGAGCTGTTTTTT

V gene: TRBV11-2
J gene: TRBJ1-2
clone size: once
D gene: TRBD1
CDR3 protein: CASSLVSGGPFNYGYTF
CDR3 DNA: TGTGCCAGCAGCTTAGTTTCAGGGGGCCCTTTCAACTATGGCTACACCTTC

V gene: TRBV29-1
J gene: TRBJ2-1
clone size: few
D gene: TRBD2
CDR3 protein: CSVEDPLQGGGLYNEQFF
CDR3 DNA: TGCAGCGTTGAAGATCCTCTACAGGGCGGGGGGTTATACAATGAGCAGTTCTTC

V gene: TRBV7-6
J gene: TRBJ1-2
clone size: -
D gene: TRBD1
CDR3 protein: CASSLFDRGGGYTF
CDR3 DNA: TGTGCCAGCAGCTTATTCGACAGGGGCGGTGGCTACACCTTC

V gene: TRBV6-6
J gene: TRBJ1-2
clone size: -
D gene: TRBD1
CDR3 protein: CASSSDRGSGYTF
CDR3 DNA: TGTGCCAGCAGTTCCGACAGGGGAAGTGGCTACACCTTC

V gene: TRBV14
J gene: TRBJ1-1
clone size: -
D gene: -
CDR3 protein: CASREQGNTEAFF
CDR3 DNA: TGTGCCAGCAGAGAACAGGGGAACACTGAAGCTTTCTTT

V gene: TRBV13
J gene: TRBJ2-1
clone size: -
D gene: TRBD1
CDR3 protein: CASSSSGQVDEQFF
CDR3 DNA: TGTGCCAGCAGTTCCTCCGGACAGGTCGATGAGCAGTTCTTC

V gene: TRBV19
J gene: TRBJ1-1
clone size: -
D gene: -
CDR3 protein: CASSQNRPGGDTEAFF
CDR3 DNA: TGTGCCAGTAGTCAAAATCGGCCAGGAGGGGACACTGAAGCTTTCTTT

V gene: TRBV18
J gene: TRBJ1-1
clone size: -
D gene: -
CDR3 protein: CASSPPGITEAFF
CDR3 DNA: TGTGCCAGCTCACCACCCGGGATAACTGAAGCTTTCTTT

V gene: TRBV4-1
J gene: TRBJ2-7
clone size: -
D gene: TRBD1
CDR3 protein: CASSPRGQGGRNEQYF
CDR3 DNA: TGCGCCAGCAGCCCTCGCGGACAGGGAGGCCGAAACGAGCAGTACTTC

V gene: TRBV18
J gene: TRBJ2-4
clone size: -
D gene: TRBD1
CDR3 protein: CASSPPITGGKSVLAKNIQYF
CDR3 DNA: TGTGCCAGCTCACCACCGATCACAGGGGGCAAGTCCGTACTAGCCAAAAACATTCAGTACTTC

V gene: TRBV27
J gene: TRBJ1-2
clone size: -
D gene: -
CDR3 protein: CASSLFPFRGNYGYTF
CDR3 DNA: TGTGCCAGCAGTTTATTCCCCTTCAGGGGTAACTATGGCTACACCTTC

V gene: TRBV11-1
J gene: TRBJ1-6
clone size: -
D gene: -
CDR3 protein: CASSLGPPGSNNSPLHF
CDR3 DNA: TGTGCCAGCAGCTTAGGCCCCCCAGGGTCTAATAATTCACCCCTCCACTTT

V gene: TRBV5-1
J gene: TRBJ2-5
clone size: -
D gene: -
CDR3 protein: CASSLENSLGETQYF
CDR3 DNA: TGCGCCAGCAGCTTGGAAAACTCCCTTGGAGAGACCCAGTACTTC

V gene: TRBV19
J gene: TRBJ1-1
clone size: -
D gene: TRBD1
CDR3 protein: CASSSRDRVAEAFF
CDR3 DNA: TGTGCCAGTAGTAGCCGGGACAGGGTTGCTGAAGCTTTCTTT

V gene: TRBV19
J gene: TRBJ2-1
clone size: -
D gene: TRBD2
CDR3 protein: CASSNFFSGGFGNEQFF
CDR3 DNA: TGTGCCAGTAGTAATTTCTTTAGCGGGGGATTCGGCAATGAGCAGTTCTTC

V gene: TRBV15
J gene: TRBJ1-3
clone size: -
D gene: -
CDR3 protein: CATSRDSILQRQGHTIYF
CDR3 DNA: TGTGCCACCAGCAGAGATTCTATTTTACAGCGTCAGGGGCACACCATATATTTT

V gene: TRBV6-6
J gene: TRBJ1-2
clone size: few
D gene: -
CDR3 protein: CASRRGAGVQYGYTF
CDR3 DNA: TGTGCCAGCCGTCGGGGGGCCGGGGTTCAGTATGGCTACACCTTC

V gene: TRBV7-2
J gene: TRBJ1-1
clone size: -
D gene: -
CDR3 protein: CASSSRDSTEAFF
CDR3 DNA: TGTGCCAGCAGCTCCCGGGACTCCACTGAAGCTTTCTTT

V gene: TRBV9
J gene: TRBJ2-3
clone size: -
D gene: TRBD1
CDR3 protein: CASSVADRDKAQMGQYF
CDR3 DNA: TGTGCCAGCAGCGTAGCGGACAGGGACAAGGCACAGATGGGGCAGTATTTT

V gene: TRBV25-1
J gene: TRBJ2-3
clone size: -
D gene: -
CDR3 protein: CASSVAGTVTDTQYF
CDR3 DNA: TGTGCCAGCAGTGTAGCCGGGACTGTCACAGATACGCAGTATTTT

V gene: TRBV30
J gene: TRBJ2-5
clone size: few
D gene: -
CDR3 protein: CAWSTNSPGTQYF
CDR3 DNA: TGTGCCTGGAGTACCAACAGCCCCGGAACCCAGTACTTC

V gene: TRBV9
J gene: TRBJ1-1
clone size: -
D gene: -
CDR3 protein: CASSVARSQTPGEAFF
CDR3 DNA: TGTGCCAGCAGCGTAGCCCGGAGTCAGACTCCCGGTGAAGCTTTCTTT

V gene: TRBV10-2
J gene: TRBJ1-6
clone size: -
D gene: TRBD1
CDR3 protein: CASSRQGGMGSPLHF
CDR3 DNA: TGCGCCAGCAGCCGACAGGGGGGAATGGGTTCACCCCTCCACTTT

V gene: TRBV9
J gene: TRBJ1-1
clone size: few
D gene: -
CDR3 protein: CASSVEWFSTEAFF
CDR3 DNA: TGTGCCAGCAGCGTAGAATGGTTCAGCACTGAAGCTTTCTTT

V gene: TRBV19
J gene: TRBJ2-3
clone size: -
D gene: TRBD2
CDR3 protein: CASSIGGGPDTQYF
CDR3 DNA: TGTGCCAGTAGTATTGGCGGGGGGCCAGATACGCAGTATTTT

V gene: TRBV5-1
J gene: TRBJ2-1
clone size: -
D gene: TRBD1
CDR3 protein: CASSFGQGKERMFF
CDR3 DNA: TGCGCCAGCAGCTTCGGACAGGGGAAAGAGCGCATGTTCTTC

V gene: TRBV6-5
J gene: TRBJ2-7
clone size: few
D gene: TRBD1
CDR3 protein: CASSYDRGHEQYF
CDR3 DNA: TGTGCCAGCAGTTATGACAGGGGGCACGAGCAGTACTTC

V gene: TRBV9
J gene: TRBJ2-1
clone size: -
D gene: TRBD1
CDR3 protein: CASGLQGEAYNEQFF
CDR3 DNA: TGTGCCAGCGGGTTACAGGGGGAAGCCTACAATGAGCAGTTCTTC

V gene: TRBV27
J gene: TRBJ2-1
clone size: -
D gene: -
CDR3 protein: CASTLKVGGKFEQFF
CDR3 DNA: TGTGCCAGCACCCTAAAAGTGGGCGGGAAATTTGAGCAGTTCTTC

V gene: TRBV11-2
J gene: TRBJ1-3
clone size: -
D gene: -
CDR3 protein: CAVVRSGNTIYF
CDR3 DNA: TGTGCCGTAGTACGCTCTGGAAACACCATATATTTT

V gene: TRBV10-3
J gene: TRBJ1-6
clone size: few
D gene: TRBD1
CDR3 protein: CAITQGNSPLHF
CDR3 DNA: TGTGCCATCACACAGGGGAATTCACCCCTCCACTTT